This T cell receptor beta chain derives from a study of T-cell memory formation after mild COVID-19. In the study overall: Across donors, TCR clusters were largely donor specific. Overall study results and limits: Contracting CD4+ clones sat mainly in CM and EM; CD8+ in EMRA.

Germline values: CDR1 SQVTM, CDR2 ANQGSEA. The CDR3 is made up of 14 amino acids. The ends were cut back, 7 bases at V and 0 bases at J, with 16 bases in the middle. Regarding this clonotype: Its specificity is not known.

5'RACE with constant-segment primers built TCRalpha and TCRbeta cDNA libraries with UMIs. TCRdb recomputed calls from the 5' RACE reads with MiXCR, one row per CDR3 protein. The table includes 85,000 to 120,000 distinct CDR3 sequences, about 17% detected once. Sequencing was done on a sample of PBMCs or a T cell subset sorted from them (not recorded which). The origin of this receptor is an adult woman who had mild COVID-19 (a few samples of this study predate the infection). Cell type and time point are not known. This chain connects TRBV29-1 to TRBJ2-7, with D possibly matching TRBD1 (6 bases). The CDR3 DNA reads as TGCAGCGGCGCAGAGTGGGACACCTCCTACGAGCAGTACTTC. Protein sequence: CSGAEWDTSYEQYF.